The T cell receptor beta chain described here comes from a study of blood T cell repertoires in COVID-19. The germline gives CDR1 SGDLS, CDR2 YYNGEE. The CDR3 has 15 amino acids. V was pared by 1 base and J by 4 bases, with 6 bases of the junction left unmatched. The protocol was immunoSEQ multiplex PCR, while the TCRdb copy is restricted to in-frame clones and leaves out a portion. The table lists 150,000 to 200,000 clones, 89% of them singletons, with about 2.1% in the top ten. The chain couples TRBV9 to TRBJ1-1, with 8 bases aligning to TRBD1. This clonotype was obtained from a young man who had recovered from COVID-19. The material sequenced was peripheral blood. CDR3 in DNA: TGTGCCAGCAGCGTATTCCCAGGACAGGGCACTGAAGCTTTCTTT. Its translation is CASSVFPGQGTEAFF.